Shown below are 20 T cell receptor beta chains from a single sample sequenced in a study of CD8 T cells in Susac syndrome. When the RNA was reverse transcribed, random hexamers were used with an input of roughly 0.45 to 1 ug. MiXCR was run by TCRdb on the immunoSEQ multiplex PCR reads, yielding one entry per CDR3 protein. The sample lists some 200,000 distinct CDR3 sequences, around 96% occurring once. Sequencing was carried out using CD4+ T cells from PBMCs. These receptors came from a human donor with multiple sclerosis.

The gene calls are TRBV18 and TRBJ1-4, with 10 positions matching TRBD1. CDR1 KGHSH and CDR2 LQKENI come from the germline V gene. Germline trimming cut 5 bases from V and 5 bases from J; bases unmatched to any gene: 5. The length of the CDR3 is 15 residues. CDR3: CASSATGGGNEKLFF. CDR3 DNA: TGTGCCAGCTCAGCGACAGGGGGCGGAAATGAAAAACTGTTTTTT.

The chain combines TRBV9 with TRBJ2-2; maybe TRBD2 (6 bases). Trimming stripped 3 bases from V and 2 bases from J, with 8 bases between. Germline-derived CDR1 and CDR2 are SGDLS and YYNGEE. The CDR3 is 14 residues long. This CDR3 is CASSGLGNTGELFF. The CDR3, as DNA: TGTGCCAGCAGCGGACTAGGAAACACCGGGGAGCTGTTTTTT.

The chain has TRBV20-1 and TRBJ2-3, with D tentatively TRBD2 (5 bases). V dropped 3 bases and J dropped 4 bases, with 14 bases sitting between them. Germline CDR1 is DFQATT and CDR2 is SNEGSKA (reference sequence). The CDR3 contains 14 residues. The CDR3 DNA reads TGCAGTGCTAGCGTAACTAGTCATGCAGATACGCAGTATTTT. Its translation: CSASVTSHADTQYF.

This clonotype appeared a single time. The chain couples TRBV9 to TRBJ2-7, with D possibly being TRBD2 (5 bases). Trimming pared 3 bases from V and 6 bases from J, leaving 13 bases between. The CDR3 is 13 amino acids. CDR1 is SGDLS and CDR2 is YYNGEE in the germline V gene. The CDR3 spells CASSEILGGEQYF. The CDR3 DNA is TGTGCCAGCAGCGAGATACTAGGAGGCGAGCAGTACTTC.

This clonotype was counted a single time. The rearrangement links TRBV29-1 to TRBJ2-3; TRBD2 agrees at 13 bases. Per germline, CDR1 SQVTM and CDR2 ANQGSEA. V lost 3 bases, J lost 5 bases, and 8 bases stayed unmatched. The CDR3 totals 16 residues. This chain's CDR3 is CSVEETSGRTGDTQYF. The DNA of the CDR3 is TGCAGCGTTGAGGAGACTAGCGGGAGGACCGGAGATACGCAGTATTTT.

The chain recombines TRBV3-1 with TRBJ2-5, with unresolved D. Trimming removed 0 bases at V and 5 bases at J, with 10 bases between. This CDR3 has 14 amino acids. Germline CDR1 and CDR2: LGHDT and YNNKEL (reference sequence). Written as DNA, the CDR3 is TGTGCCAGCAGCCAAGACAAGGGCTCGGAGACCCAGTACTTC. Translation gives CASSQDKGSETQYF.

This chain uses TRBV28 with TRBJ2-7, with a tentative D call TRBD2 (5 bases). CDR3 length: 14 residues. V gave up 7 bases and J gave up 4 bases, with 17 bases separating them. The V gene's germline CDR1 is MDHEN and CDR2 SYDVKM. The CDR3 DNA reads as TGTGCCAGCACTCTTGACGGGATCGGTTACGAGCAGTACTTC. Encoded protein: CASTLDGIGYEQYF.

This clonotype showed up just once. This chain links TRBV30 with TRBJ1-1; D is uncertain. This CDR3 is 12 amino acids long. Per germline, CDR1 GTSNPN and CDR2 SVGIG (reference sequence). V gave up 0 bases and J gave up 3 bases, with 5 bases separating them. CDR3 region: CAWSVADTEAFF. CDR3 bases: TGTGCCTGGAGTGTAGCCGACACTGAAGCTTTCTTT.

The chain uses TRBV5-1 and TRBJ1-1; D not certain. Germline-derived CDR1 and CDR2 are SGHRS and YFSETQ. CDR3 length: 14 amino acids. Trimming pared 4 bases from V and 3 bases from J, leaving 13 bases between. This chain's CDR3 is CASSPREGYTEAFF. The CDR3 nucleotides read TGCGCCAGCAGCCCACGGGAGGGTTACACTGAAGCTTTCTTT.

J is TRBJ1-2 and V is TRBV12-3 or TRBV12-4, with D possibly being TRBD1 (5 bases). The CDR3 has 13 residues. With 6 bases removed from V and 6 bases from J, the gap between germline ends came to 14 bases. CDR3 region: CASSPGVGDGYTF. The CDR3 DNA is TGTGCCAGCAGCCCCGGCGTGGGGGATGGCTACACCTTC.

V is TRBV14 and J is TRBJ1-2; no clear D. Germline values: CDR1 SGHDN, CDR2 FVKESK. V lost 4 bases to trimming and J lost 4 bases, with 10 bases between them. This CDR3 is 13 amino acids long. CDR3 bases: TGTGCCAGCAGCCCCGTGAGGACCTATGGCTACACCTTC. Amino acids: CASSPVRTYGYTF.

The chain carries TRBV3-1 and TRBJ1-2; no definite D call. Trimming stripped 2 bases from V and 5 bases from J, with 6 bases between. The germline CDR1 and CDR2 sequences are LGHDT and YNNKEL (reference sequence). The CDR3 totals 12 residues. The CDR3 DNA sequence: TGTGCCAGCAGCCAATCGGAATATGGCTACACCTTC. Its protein product is CASSQSEYGYTF.

This chain uses TRBV28 with TRBJ1-4, with D perhaps TRBD1 (6 bases). The CDR3 is 13 residues long. Deletions cut 10 bases from V and 0 bases from J, with 9 bases between. Looked up from germline, CDR1 is MDHEN and CDR2 is SYDVKM. CDR3 sequence: CATGQPTNEKLFF. The CDR3, as DNA: TGTGCCACCGGACAGCCAACTAATGAAAAACTGTTTTTT.

The chain joins TRBV7-9 to TRBJ1-1; D perhaps matches TRBD1 (5 bases). Trimming removed 4 bases at V and 4 bases at J, with 7 bases between. The germline V gene has CDR1 SEHNR and CDR2 FQNEAQ (reference sequence). CDR3 length equals 12 residues. The CDR3 loop is CASSYRSTEAFF. CDR3 sequence (DNA): TGTGCCAGCAGCTACAGGAGCACTGAAGCTTTCTTT.

The genes are TRBV5-4 and TRBJ1-6; possibly TRBD1 for D (6 bases). This CDR3 is built from 17 residues. Per germline, CDR1 SGHNT and CDR2 YYREEE (reference sequence). V gave up 2 bases and J gave up 10 bases, with 22 bases separating them. In DNA form, the CDR3 reads TGTGCCAGCAGCTTCGGGGGCAGGGGCCCTCAAGGATCACCCCTCCACTTT. Residues: CASSFGGRGPQGSPLHF.

The V call is TRBV3-1, the J call TRBJ2-7, with D maybe TRBD2 (5 bases). Germline V lookup: CDR1 LGHDT, CDR2 YNNKEL (reference sequence). CDR3 size: 12 residues. The V end lost 3 bases, the J end lost 7 bases, and 10 bases lay between the germline ends. Here the CDR3 DNA reads TGTGCCAGCAGCCACCTAGCCGGGGAGCAGTACTTC. Translating gives CASSHLAGEQYF.

The chain links TRBV29-1 to TRBJ2-6; no reliable D call. The CDR3 is 16 amino acids. V lost 4 bases, J lost 1 base, and 14 bases lay in between. Germline V lookup: CDR1 SQVTM, CDR2 ANQGSEA. CDR3 bases: TGCAGCGTTGTCTGGGGTCTCGGGTCTGGGGCCAACGTCCTGACTTTC. This encodes CSVVWGLGSGANVLTF.

This chain connects TRBV9 to TRBJ1-6; D is perhaps TRBD1 (5 bases). Deletions cut 0 bases from V and 8 bases from J, with 15 bases between. The CDR3 is 16 amino acids. In germline, CDR1 is SGDLS, CDR2 YYNGEE. The CDR3 sequence is CASSVDSGRSDSPLHF. CDR3 coding DNA: TGTGCCAGCAGCGTAGACTCAGGGAGAAGTGATTCACCCCTCCACTTT. Filled out from reference TRBV9 and TRBJ1-6, the complete variable domain reads DSGVTQTPKHLITATGQRVTLRCSPRSGDLSVYWYQQSLDQGLQFLIQYYNGEERAKGNILERFSAQQFPDLHSELNLSSLELGDSALYFCASSVDSGRSDSPLHFGNGTRLTVT.

The chain combines TRBV29-1 with TRBJ1-4; 8 bases line up with TRBD1. This CDR3 has 14 amino acids. Trimming removed 4 bases from V and 8 bases from J; junction bases left unmatched: 9. Germline values: CDR1 SQVTM, CDR2 ANQGSEA. The CDR3 DNA reads as TGCAGCGTTGGCCTCAGGGGGCAAGAAGAAAAACTGTTTTTT. Translation gives CSVGLRGQEEKLFF.

The V gene is TRBV5-6, the J gene TRBJ1-2; 9 nucleotides match TRBD1. Per germline, CDR1 SGHDT and CDR2 YYEEEE. Trimming removed 3 bases from V and 6 bases from J; junction bases left unmatched: 3. The CDR3 is 13 residues long. This CDR3 reads CASSSQGAHGYTF. The CDR3 DNA is TGTGCCAGCAGCTCACAGGGGGCGCATGGCTACACCTTC.